The subject of this entry is one TCR beta chain. The target antigen is unknown. With 4 bases removed from V and 5 bases from J, the gap between germline ends came to 15 bases. CDR1 and CDR2 (germline): MRHNA, SNTAGT. The CDR3 spans 15 residues. Clones were sequenced by immunoSEQ multiplex PCR, and TCRdb holds only the in-frame ones, with some missing. The repertoire has tens of thousands of clones, 70% to 80% of them found once; the top ten carry approximately 2%. These data originate in a study of OX40 agonist ivuxolimab in advanced cancers. If patients had autoimmune disease history or systemic immunosuppression, they were excluded. Drawing of blood for sampling happened at baseline, at cycle 4 day 1, and at cycle 7 day 1. Broader study findings: A proportion of nonresponders additionally exhibited low normalized T-cell clonal expansion.

This specimen consisted of CD4+ or CD8+ T cells sorted from blood, obtained in a trial of the OX40 agonist ivuxolimab. The chain combines TRBV6-4 with TRBJ2-1, with D possibly being TRBD2 (6 bases). The sequence came from an adult with an advanced solid tumor such as melanoma, head and neck, liver or kidney cancer. As DNA, the CDR3 is TGTGCCAGCAGTGCCGAGGGAGGACTCAACAATGAGCAGTTCTTC. This codes for CASSAEGGLNNEQFF.